The source of this T cell receptor (beta chain) is a study of cytomegalovirus exposure and HLA in healthy donors. In the PCR, 60 Vbeta and 13 Jbeta primers were used. Here immunoSEQ multiplex PCR was the method, and the copy in TCRdb shows in-frame clones only, minus some. This sample has approximately 180,000 clones, with approximately 85% found just once. Germline assignment: CDR1 MGHRA and CDR2 YSYEKL. Losses at the gene ends were 2 bases for V and 3 bases for J; bases not matched to a gene: 3. The CDR3 length is 16 residues. What was sequenced was PBMCs. This clonotype was sampled from a man between 18 and 35 years old in good health and CMV-seronegative. This chain connects TRBV4-1 to TRBJ2-7; 14 bases agree with TRBD2. CDR3 coding DNA: TGCGCCAGCAGCCAAACCGGACTAGCGGGGGGCTACGAGCAGTACTTC. It yields the protein CASSQTGLAGGYEQYF.